These T cell receptor beta chains were read from a single sample in a study of cytomegalovirus exposure and HLA in healthy donors. The method was immunoSEQ multiplex PCR; TCRdb's version includes in-frame clones alone and lacks a portion of them. The table has about 160,000 clones, approximately 80% seen once. Sequencing was carried out using PBMCs. These receptor sequences come from a man in his forties or fifties in good health and CMV-seropositive. The CDR3 runs from the conserved cysteine through the conserved F or W. The order of the fields is J gene, V gene, CDR3 protein.

TRBJ1-4 | TRBV4-3 | CASSRPGQGGEKLFF
TRBJ1-1 | TRBV18 | CASSPSDSRPAFF
TRBJ1-6 | TRBV4-1 | CASSQRGASNSPLHF
TRBJ2-2 | TRBV5-4 | CASSPGPFQEGGELFF
TRBJ1-4 | TRBV4-3 | CASSQGQGGEKLFF
TRBJ2-7 | TRBV10-2 | CASSESRGTGGYEQYF
TRBJ2-1 | TRBV4-3 | CASSRRGGGPYNEQFF
TRBJ2-7 | TRBV10-2 | CASSELRTGGQYEQYF
TRBJ2-3 | TRBV6-1 | CASSFRTSGGDTQYF
TRBJ2-3 | TRBV4-1 | CASSQDTNYADTQYF
TRBJ2-5 | TRBV19 | CASSISGGTLQETQYF
TRBJ1-1 | TRBV7-9 | CASSLDRGTEAFF
TRBJ1-3 | TRBV5-6 | CASSRTDLSGNTIYF
TRBJ1-4 | TRBV4-3 | CASSQGQGNEKLFF
TRBJ1-4 | TRBV4-1 | CASTLAPTNEKLFF